This TCR beta chain was captured in a study of identifying expanded T cells in peripheral blood (dated by TCRdb to between 2018 and 2021). Context from the whole study: Technical replicates were generated by sequencing separate aliquots of the same genomic DNA pool, and four replicates were compared pairwise. Broader findings and caveats from the paper: Across all healthy donors, variance in clone template counts between approximately two-week samples was found to increase significantly with total template count. The binomial model flagged 0.9 to 1.5 differentially abundant clones between technical replicates but around 15 over roughly 2 weeks and roughly 20 over around four weeks. Across all healthy-donor time intervals, the beta-binomial model significantly cut both the number of clones called differentially abundant and the false-positive rate. The authors expected that over much longer intervals, such as months to years, biological variance in healthy repertoires might increase even further.

Details on this clone: The antigen it binds to is not known. Base qualities are not recorded, but no much larger clone differs from it by a single base.

Trimming accounts for 6 bases at V and 3 bases at J, while the number of junction bases matched to no gene is 10. CDR3 length: 16 amino acids, cysteine to phenylalanine. The sequence is cut down to CDR3 DNA, 48 bases in frame from base 1. CDR1 and CDR2 are read off the germline V gene as ENHRY and SYGVKD. TCRbeta CDR3 regions were profiled by bias-controlled multiplex PCR amplification of genomic DNA with the immunoSEQ Assay. The authors' pipeline ran thus. To quantify the absolute abundance of each unique TCRbeta CDR3 region, the sequences were collapsed and filtered. Two models were used to test differential abundance: a binomial model (Fisher-equivalent) and a beta-binomial model that adds time-dependent variance fitted from healthy donors. Clones with fewer than 5 combined templates were removed, and differential abundance was called for clones with a Benjamini-Hochberg FDR below 0.01. In the beta-binomial model, variance was expressed as a function of the total template count across the two samples, in the form v = (b*log(k)+a)^2. TCRdb re-hosts the immuneACCESS table, in-frame sequences only. Its copies lack some clones; in the studies checked, an unresolved V gene accounts for under half of them, and the cause for the rest is not known. The V and J calls and clone size come from that table; D and trimming were worked out from the DNA. The table for this sample lists under 95,000 clones; roughly 90% of them were counted only once. Around 2.8% of the sample is taken by the ten largest.

During the collection period, no infections or other immune events were recorded for the healthy donors. Blood repertoires from healthy donors were used as a training cohort for calibrating time-dependent variance in a beta-binomial model of differential abundance of T-cell clones. The training cohort was composed of roughly ten healthy donors, 3 female and 7 male. An age range of roughly 25 to 65 years, with an average of roughly 40 years, was recorded for the donors. Whole blood was collected from each healthy donor at three time points spaced around two weeks apart and obtained from a commercial supplier. For immunosequencing, genomic DNA was extracted from unsorted whole blood.

The sequence was collected from a person aged 18 to 75 in good health. The chain joins TRBV10-3 to TRBJ2-4, with TRBD1 identical over 8 junction bases. The sample comprised blood. This receptor has the CDR3 CAIRAGQDRDKNIQYF. The nucleotides read TGTGCCATCAGGGCCGGACAGGACAGGGACAAAAACATTCAGTACTTC.